Each of the 6 T cell receptor beta chains below was sequenced from the same sample in a study of cytomegalovirus exposure and HLA in healthy donors. The PCR contained 60 Vbeta and 13 Jbeta primers. Sequencing was performed with immunoSEQ multiplex PCR; in TCRdb, only in-frame clones are kept and a portion is missing. The data show some 130,000 clones, roughly 76% seen once. Sequencing used PBMCs. The source of these receptors is a woman in her thirties or forties in good health and CMV-seronegative.

The CDR3 loop reads CASSERLNDGYTF. The CDR3 DNA reads as TGTGCCAGCAGTGAGAGATTAAACGATGGCTACACCTTC. The chain carries TRBV2 and TRBJ1-2; no clear D. The V and J ends lost 3 bases and 6 bases respectively, with 11 bases between them. Germline CDR1 SNHLY, CDR2 FYNNEI. This CDR3 comprises 13 residues.

V and J are TRBV14 and TRBJ2-5; TRBD2 aligns across 7 bases. The CDR3 sequence is 15 residues long. After removal of 1 base from V and 5 bases from J, the junction contained 7 bases not matched to a gene. The germline CDR1 and CDR2 sequences are SGHDN and FVKESK. CDR3 amino acids: CASSQALPGGETQYF. The CDR3, as DNA: TGTGCCAGCAGCCAAGCCCTTCCCGGGGGGGAGACCCAGTACTTC.

Sample share makes this clone medium-sized. V and J are TRBV6-5 and TRBJ2-3, with no clear D. This CDR3 comprises 12 residues. Germline-derived CDR1 and CDR2 are MNHEY and SVGAGI. The V end was cut by 10 bases, the J end by 4 bases, with 12 bases between. The CDR3 loop reads CATKPAADTQYF. In DNA form, the CDR3 reads TGTGCCACCAAGCCGGCGGCAGATACGCAGTATTTT.

The rearrangement joins TRBV27 to TRBJ1-2, with D perhaps matching TRBD1 (6 bases). In germline, CDR1 is MNHEY, CDR2 SMNVEV (reference sequence). There are 18 residues in the CDR3. V was trimmed by 3 bases and J by 8 bases, leaving 28 bases between them. CDR3 sequence reads: CASSFIARSGTSWKGYTF. The CDR3 bases are TGTGCCAGCAGTTTTATAGCCCGCTCCGGGACAAGTTGGAAAGGCTACACCTTC.

The gene calls are TRBV19 and TRBJ2-1; 8 nucleotides line up with TRBD1. The germline V gene encodes CDR1 LNHDA and CDR2 SQIVND (reference sequence). This CDR3 contains 14 residues. The V gene end was trimmed by 3 bases and the J gene end by 7 bases; junction bases not matched to a gene: 5. In nucleotides, the CDR3 is TGTGCCAGTAGTATGCAGGGGGCGGCGAATGAGCAGTTCTTC. It specifies CASSMQGAANEQFF.

V and J are TRBV5-1 and TRBJ2-7; TRBD2 matches 8 bases. J lost 3 bases, V lost 0 bases, and 5 bases had no gene match. The CDR3 covers 15 residues. Germline CDR1 and CDR2: SGHRS and YFSETQ. CDR3 in amino acids: CASSLAGGDIYEQYF. The CDR3 DNA is TGCGCCAGCAGCTTGGCCGGGGGGGACATCTACGAGCAGTACTTC.